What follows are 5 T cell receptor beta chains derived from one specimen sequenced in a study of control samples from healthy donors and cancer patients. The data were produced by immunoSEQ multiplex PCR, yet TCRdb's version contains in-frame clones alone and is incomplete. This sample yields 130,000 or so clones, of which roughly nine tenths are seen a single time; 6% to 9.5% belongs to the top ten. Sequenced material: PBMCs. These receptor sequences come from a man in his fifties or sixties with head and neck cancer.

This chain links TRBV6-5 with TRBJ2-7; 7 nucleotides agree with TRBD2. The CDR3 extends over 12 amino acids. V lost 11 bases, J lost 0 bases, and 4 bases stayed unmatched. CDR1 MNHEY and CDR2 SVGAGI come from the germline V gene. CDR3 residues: CASSGDSYEQYF. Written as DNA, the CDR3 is TGTGCCTCCAGCGGGGACTCCTACGAGCAGTACTTC.

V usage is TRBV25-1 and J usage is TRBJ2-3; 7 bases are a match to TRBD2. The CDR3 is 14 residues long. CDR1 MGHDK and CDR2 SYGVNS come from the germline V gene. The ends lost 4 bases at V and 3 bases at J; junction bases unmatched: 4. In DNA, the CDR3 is TGTGCCAGCAGTGGGGAGGGAACGACAGATACGCAGTATTTT. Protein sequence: CASSGEGTTDTQYF. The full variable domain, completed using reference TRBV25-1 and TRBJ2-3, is EADIYQTPRYLVIGTGKKITLECSQTMGHDKMYWYQQDPGMELHLIHYSYGVNSTEKGDLSSESTVSRIRTEHFPLTLESARPSHTSQYLCASSGEGTTDTQYFGPGTRLTVL.

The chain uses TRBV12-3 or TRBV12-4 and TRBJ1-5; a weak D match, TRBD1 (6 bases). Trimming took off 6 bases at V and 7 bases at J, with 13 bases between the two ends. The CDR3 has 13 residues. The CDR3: CASSIDRLQPQHF. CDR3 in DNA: TGTGCCAGCAGCATAGACAGGTTGCAGCCCCAGCATTTT.

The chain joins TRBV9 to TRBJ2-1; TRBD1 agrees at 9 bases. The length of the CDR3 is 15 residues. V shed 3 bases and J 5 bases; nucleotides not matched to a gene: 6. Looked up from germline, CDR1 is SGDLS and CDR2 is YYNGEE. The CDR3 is CASSAGTGTNNEQFF. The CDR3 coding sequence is TGTGCCAGCAGCGCCGGGACAGGGACCAACAATGAGCAGTTCTTC.

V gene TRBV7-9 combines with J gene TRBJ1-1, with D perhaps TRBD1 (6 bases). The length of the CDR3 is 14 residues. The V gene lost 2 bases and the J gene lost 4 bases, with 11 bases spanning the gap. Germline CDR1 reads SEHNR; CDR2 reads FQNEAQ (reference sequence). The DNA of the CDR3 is TGTGCCAGCAGCTTATGGGGGGCGGCCACTGAAGCTTTCTTT. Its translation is CASSLWGAATEAFF.